This T cell receptor (beta chain) was captured by sequencing in a study of blood T cell repertoires in COVID-19. The V gene end was trimmed by 6 bases and the J gene end by 4 bases; junction bases not matched to a gene: 15. Germline-derived CDR1 and CDR2 are LNHDA and SQIVND (reference sequence). CDR3 size: 19 residues. Some clones are missing from TCRdb's copy, which holds only in-frame ones; the method was immunoSEQ multiplex PCR. The sample records roughly 18,000 clones, roughly nine tenths being singletons. This TCR derives from a human donor in a cohort sampled during active COVID-19. Sequenced material: peripheral blood. The rearrangement uses TRBV19 and TRBJ2-5, with TRBD2 identical over 15 bases. The CDR3 here is CASSLKKGLAGGPRETQYF. CDR3 nucleotides: TGTGCCAGTAGCCTAAAAAAAGGACTAGCGGGAGGGCCGAGAGAGACCCAGTACTTC.